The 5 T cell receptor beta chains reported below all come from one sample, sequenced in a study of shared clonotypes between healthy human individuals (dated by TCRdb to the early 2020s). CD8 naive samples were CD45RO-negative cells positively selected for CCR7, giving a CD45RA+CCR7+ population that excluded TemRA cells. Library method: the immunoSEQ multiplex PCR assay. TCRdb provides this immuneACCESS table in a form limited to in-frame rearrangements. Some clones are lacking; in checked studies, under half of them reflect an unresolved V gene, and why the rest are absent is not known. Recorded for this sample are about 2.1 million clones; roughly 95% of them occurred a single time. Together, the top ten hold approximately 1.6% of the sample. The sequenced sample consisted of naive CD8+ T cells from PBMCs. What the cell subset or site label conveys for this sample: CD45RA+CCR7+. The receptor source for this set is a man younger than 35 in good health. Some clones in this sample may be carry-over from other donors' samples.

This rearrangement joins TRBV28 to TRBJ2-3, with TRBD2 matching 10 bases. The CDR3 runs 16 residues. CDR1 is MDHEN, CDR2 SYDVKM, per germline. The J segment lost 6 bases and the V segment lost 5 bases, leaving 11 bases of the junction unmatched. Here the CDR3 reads CASSLHTSGVGDTQYF. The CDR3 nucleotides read TGTGCCAGCAGTCTCCATACTAGCGGGGTGGGGGATACGCAGTATTTT.

CDR3 protein: CASSRTEFPYEQYF. The CDR3 nucleotides are TGTGCCAGCAGCCGGACAGAATTCCCCTACGAGCAGTACTTC. The rearrangement joins TRBV11-3 to TRBJ2-7, with D tentatively TRBD1 (6 bases). The germline V gene has CDR1 SGHNT and CDR2 YENEEA. This CDR3 has 14 residues. V gave up 5 bases and J gave up 2 bases, with 13 bases separating them.

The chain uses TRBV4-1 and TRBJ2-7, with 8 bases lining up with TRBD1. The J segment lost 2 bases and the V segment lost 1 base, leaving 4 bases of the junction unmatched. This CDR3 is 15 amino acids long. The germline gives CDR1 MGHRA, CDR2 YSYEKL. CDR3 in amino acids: CASSQGTGKTYEQYF. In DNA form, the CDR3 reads TGCGCCAGCAGCCAAGGGACAGGGAAGACCTACGAGCAGTACTTC.

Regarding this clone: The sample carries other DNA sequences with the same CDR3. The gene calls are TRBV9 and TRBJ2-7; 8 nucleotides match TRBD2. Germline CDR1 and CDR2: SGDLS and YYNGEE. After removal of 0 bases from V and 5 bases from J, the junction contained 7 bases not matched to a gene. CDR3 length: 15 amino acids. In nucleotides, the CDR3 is TGTGCCAGCAGCGTAGGGAGCGGGAGTCTCGACGAGCAGTACTTC. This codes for CASSVGSGSLDEQYF.

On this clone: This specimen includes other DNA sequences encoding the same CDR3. The CDR3 protein is CASSSTGGTEAFF. The CDR3 region has the DNA TGTGCCAGCAGCTCCACGGGGGGCACTGAAGCTTTCTTT. The rearrangement uses TRBV5-4 and TRBJ1-1, with a possible D match to TRBD1 (5 bases). The CDR3 runs 13 residues. V was shortened by 3 bases and J by 4 bases, with 10 bases between the two germline ends. Germline lookup yields CDR1 SGHNT and CDR2 YYREEE (reference sequence).